The T cell receptor beta chain described here comes from a study of T cells after posttransplantation cyclophosphamide. Overall study findings and caveats: Later post-transplant blood repertoires were often dominated by donor CD8+ memory clones. Recipient CMV seropositivity and CMV reactivation strongly tracked TRB clonality. Skin or GI-infiltrating T cells shared few TRB sequences with blood.

Cyclophosphamide on days +3 and +4 followed busulfan-fludarabine conditioning and a marrow graft. TCRdb keeps only in-frame clones here, not all; method: immunoSEQ multiplex PCR. The table shows about 16,000 clones, with about 90% occurring only once. The CDR3 consists of 14 residues. The ends lost 5 bases at V and 1 base at J; junction bases unmatched: 4. Germline V lookup: CDR1 LNHDA, CDR2 SQIVND (reference sequence). To note about this clone: Its antigen is not identified.

The rearrangement uses TRBV19 and TRBJ2-7, with TRBD1 matching over 8 bases. The specimen comprised CD4+ T cells sorted from blood, sampled after allogeneic stem cell transplant with posttransplant cyclophosphamide. The sequence came from a male patient between 55 and 70 years old who received an allogeneic stem cell transplant from a related donor and was CMV-positive. Some T cells may be supplied by the graft donor. CDR3 in DNA: TGTGCCAGTAGTTCCCGACAGGGGTCCTACGAGCAGTACTTC. The encoded protein is CASSSRQGSYEQYF.